These 18 T cell receptor beta chains were sequenced from one sample in a study of blood T cell repertoires in COVID-19. Repertoires were generated with immunoSEQ multiplex PCR, while TCRdb's copy carries only in-frame clones and drops some. The sample carries under 300,000 clones, 82% recorded once. The sequenced material came from peripheral blood. The source of these receptors is a woman aged 55-70 years with active or convalescent COVID-19.

This chain connects TRBV7-8 to TRBJ1-5; the match to TRBD1 covers 7 bases. This CDR3 contains 14 residues. Unmatched junction bases numbered 5, after V lost 3 bases and J lost 6 bases. CDR1 is SGHVS, CDR2 FQNEAQ, per germline. CDR3 sequence reads: CASSFGQAGQPQHF. The CDR3 DNA reads TGTGCCAGCAGCTTCGGACAGGCTGGTCAGCCCCAGCATTTT.

The rearrangement joins TRBV11-2 to TRBJ1-1; 8 bases are a match to TRBD1. This CDR3 is 14 amino acids long. J lost 4 bases, V lost 5 bases, and 6 bases had no gene match. The germline V gene has CDR1 SGHAT and CDR2 FQNNGV. DNA of the CDR3: TGTGCCAGCAGCCCTCGACAGGGGAGCACTGAAGCTTTCTTT. Encoded protein: CASSPRQGSTEAFF.

The chain uses TRBV9 and TRBJ2-7, with D possibly being TRBD1 (6 bases). The V and J ends lost 2 bases and 2 bases respectively, with 14 bases between them. The CDR3 extends over 15 amino acids. The germline gives CDR1 SGDLS, CDR2 YYNGEE. CDR3 loop: CASSVGTSPTYEQYF. CDR3 sequence (DNA): TGTGCCAGCAGCGTGGGGACATCCCCGACCTACGAGCAGTACTTC.

The chain combines TRBV20-1 with TRBJ1-5, with a weak D call TRBD1 (5 bases). CDR3 length: 14 residues. Trimming took off 3 bases at V and 2 bases at J, with 11 bases between the two ends. The germline CDR1 and CDR2 sequences are DFQATT and SNEGSKA (reference sequence). The CDR3 region is CSASRGVGNQPQHF. The CDR3 nucleotides read TGCAGTGCTAGTCGGGGGGTAGGCAATCAGCCCCAGCATTTT.

This clone was picked up one time. The rearrangement uses TRBV2 and TRBJ1-1, with D possibly being TRBD1 (5 bases). V gave up 6 bases and J gave up 0 bases, with 8 bases separating them. Germline values: CDR1 SNHLY, CDR2 FYNNEI. The CDR3 is 13 amino acids. The CDR3 protein is CASSGGVNTEAFF. The CDR3 region has the DNA TGTGCCAGCAGCGGGGGGGTGAACACTGAAGCTTTCTTT. The entire variable domain, with the rest obtained from reference TRBV2 and TRBJ1-1, is as follows: EPEVTQTPSHQVTQMGQEVILRCVPISNHLYFYWYRQILGQKVEFLVSFYNNEISEKSEIFDDQFSVERPDGSNFTLKIRSTKLEDSAMYFCASSGGVNTEAFFGQGTRLTVV.

The chain uses TRBV28 and TRBJ2-7, with D unresolved. Trimming shortened V by 3 bases and J by 0 bases, and 9 bases separated the two germline ends. The CDR3 is made up of 14 amino acids. Germline assignment: CDR1 MDHEN and CDR2 SYDVKM. The CDR3 coding sequence is TGTGCCAGCAGTTTGGGTCCTAGCTCCTACGAGCAGTACTTC. Encoded protein: CASSLGPSSYEQYF.

This clone has just one count. The rearrangement joins TRBV5-4 to TRBJ2-3, with 8 bases that match TRBD1. CDR1 and CDR2 from the germline V gene are SGHNT and YYREEE (reference sequence). The CDR3 is 15 residues long. V shed 4 bases and J 2 bases; nucleotides not matched to a gene: 6. The CDR3 nucleotides read TGTGCCAGCAGCCAGGACAGGGTCGTCACAGATACGCAGTATTTT. Translation gives CASSQDRVVTDTQYF.

This sequence joins TRBV9 and TRBJ1-3; 7 bases match TRBD1. V dropped 3 bases and J dropped 0; count of bases not matched to a gene: 6. The CDR3 extends over 16 amino acids. The germline V gene encodes CDR1 SGDLS and CDR2 YYNGEE. The CDR3 here is CASSGGQRFSGNTIYF. CDR3 DNA sequence: TGTGCCAGCAGCGGGGGACAGCGCTTCTCTGGAAACACCATATATTTT.

Only one count was recorded for this clone. V gene TRBV11-2 combines with J gene TRBJ2-7; TRBD2 agrees at 7 bases. J was trimmed by 2 bases and V by 3 bases; bases with no gene match: 13. The CDR3 runs 17 residues. Germline assignment: CDR1 SGHAT and CDR2 FQNNGV. CDR3 sequence (DNA): TGTGCCAGCAGCTTGGGGGGGTCTTCCTTTTCTACCTACGAGCAGTACTTC. As protein: CASSLGGSSFSTYEQYF.

This clone is a singleton in its sample. The chain carries TRBV5-1 and TRBJ2-3; possible D gene TRBD2, 6 bases. Deletions cut 4 bases from V and 5 bases from J, with 14 bases between. Per germline, CDR1 SGHRS and CDR2 YFSETQ. This CDR3 region has 14 residues. The CDR3 DNA sequence: TGCGCCAGCAGCCATGGGGGGAGAGGAGATACGCAGTATTTT. This encodes CASSHGGRGDTQYF.

This sequence joins TRBV2 and TRBJ1-2; 9 bases are shared with TRBD1. Unmatched junction bases numbered 9, after V lost 4 bases and J lost 3 bases. The CDR3 covers 16 residues. From germline, CDR1 is SNHLY and CDR2 FYNNEI. CDR3 coding DNA: TGTGCCAGCAGTGGCCCTGGGGGACAGGGATACTATGGCTACACCTTC. The encoded protein is CASSGPGGQGYYGYTF.

This clone was observed a handful of times. V is TRBV5-1 and J is TRBJ1-1, with 9 nucleotides matching TRBD1. V trimming: 4 bases; J trimming: 4 bases; junction bases outside the gene matches: 8. Germline values: CDR1 SGHRS, CDR2 YFSETQ. The CDR3 extends over 15 amino acids. CDR3 nucleotides: TGCGCCAGCAGCCCTGGACAGGGGTGGTCCACTGAAGCTTTCTTT. Its protein is CASSPGQGWSTEAFF.

The chain couples TRBV27 to TRBJ1-2; TRBD1 is a possible D gene (6 bases). Germline V gene lookup returns CDR1 MNHEY and CDR2 SMNVEV (reference sequence). The CDR3 length is 16 residues. The germline V and J ends were trimmed by 6 bases and 3 bases, with 20 bases remaining between them. CDR3 nucleotides: TGTGCCAGCAGCTCCCCGACAGGTTCGAGCGACTATGGCTACACCTTC. This encodes CASSSPTGSSDYGYTF.

This clone was seen only once. V and J are TRBV14 and TRBJ1-6; no firm D call. V lost 0 bases and J 10 bases, leaving 10 bases between the germline ends. Germline V CDR1 and CDR2: SGHDN, FVKESK. The CDR3 length is 14 residues. As DNA, the CDR3 is TGTGCCAGCAGCCAAGAAGGCGGTTTATCACCCCTCCACTTT. This codes for CASSQEGGLSPLHF.

CDR3 sequence: CASSYYRGNEQFF. Written as DNA, the CDR3 is TGTGCCAGCAGTTACTACCGGGGCAATGAGCAGTTCTTC. This chain links TRBV6-6 with TRBJ2-1, with D perhaps matching TRBD2 (5 bases). The germline V gene has CDR1 MNHNY and CDR2 SVGAGI (reference sequence). Trimming took 1 base from V and 6 from J, leaving 7 bases between them. This CDR3 is 13 amino acids long.

A few counts support this clone. The chain joins TRBV4-2 to TRBJ1-6; 9 bases line up with TRBD1. Unmatched junction bases numbered 19, after V lost 0 bases and J lost 7 bases. The germline V gene encodes CDR1 LGHNA and CDR2 YNFKEQ. CDR3 length equals 21 residues. CDR3 in amino acids: CASSQELGDREKRGGNSPLHF. CDR3 in DNA: TGTGCCAGCAGCCAAGAACTTGGGGACAGGGAGAAAAGGGGTGGCAATTCACCCCTCCACTTT.

The CDR3 loop reads CASSLGGQRLFF. CDR3 nucleotides: TGTGCCAGCAGCTTAGGAGGTCAACGTCTGTTCTTC. The chain uses TRBV11-2 and TRBJ2-1; no clear D. V was trimmed by 1 base and J by 15 bases, leaving 13 bases between them. There are 12 residues in the CDR3. Germline-derived CDR1 and CDR2 are SGHAT and FQNNGV.

The chain combines TRBV2 with TRBJ1-2, with D unresolved. Germline loops: CDR1 SNHLY, CDR2 FYNNEI. The CDR3 is made up of 15 amino acids. Trimming removed 1 base from V and 0 bases from J, with 9 bases in between. The CDR3 DNA follows: TGTGCCAGCAGTGAAGAGCAGGAATCTAACTATGGCTACACCTTC. Residues: CASSEEQESNYGYTF. The variable domain in full, completed from reference TRBV2 and TRBJ1-2, reads EPEVTQTPSHQVTQMGQEVILRCVPISNHLYFYWYRQILGQKVEFLVSFYNNEISEKSEIFDDQFSVERPDGSNFTLKIRSTKLEDSAMYFCASSEEQESNYGYTFGSGTRLTVV.